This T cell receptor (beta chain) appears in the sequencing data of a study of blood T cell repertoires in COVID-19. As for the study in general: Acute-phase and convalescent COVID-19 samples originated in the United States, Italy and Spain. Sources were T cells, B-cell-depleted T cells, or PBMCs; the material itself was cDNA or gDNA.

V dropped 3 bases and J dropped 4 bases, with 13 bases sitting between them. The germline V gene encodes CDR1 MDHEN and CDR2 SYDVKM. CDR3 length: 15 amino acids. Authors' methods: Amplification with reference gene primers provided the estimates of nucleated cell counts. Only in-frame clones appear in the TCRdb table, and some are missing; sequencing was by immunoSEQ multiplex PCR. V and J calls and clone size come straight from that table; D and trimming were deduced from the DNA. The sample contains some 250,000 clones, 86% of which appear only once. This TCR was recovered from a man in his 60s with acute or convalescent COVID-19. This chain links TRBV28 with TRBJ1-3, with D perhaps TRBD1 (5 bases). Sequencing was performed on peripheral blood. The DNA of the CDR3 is TGTGCCAGCAGTTTGGAGGGGACGCTCGGAAACACCATATATTTT. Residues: CASSLEGTLGNTIYF.